One and the same sample provided the 19 T cell receptor beta chains below, sequenced in a study of monozygotic twins with inflammatory bowel disease. TCRdb reworked the 5' RACE reads into one entry per CDR3 protein, no DNA. There are 310,000 or so distinct CDR3 sequences in the sample, with around 2% held by the top ten. The material sequenced was blood. The source is a human donor with ulcerative colitis or Crohn's disease, or a healthy co-twin of an affected twin (not recorded which).

V gene TRBV7-6 combines with J gene TRBJ2-2. From germline, CDR1 is SGHVS and CDR2 FNYEAQ. The CDR3 is 15 residues long. The CDR3: CASTPGASNTGELFF.

The CDR3 is CSASPLTLAGSKETQYF. The chain uses TRBV20-1 and TRBJ2-5; checking the TCRdb D call of TRBD1 is not possible without DNA. The CDR3 covers 17 residues. Germline CDR1 reads DFQATT; CDR2 reads SNEGSKA (reference sequence).

The chain links TRBV20-1 to TRBJ2-2; the TCRdb call, TRBD2, lacks DNA for checking. The CDR3 spans 17 residues. Germline V CDR1 and CDR2: DFQATT, SNEGSKA (reference sequence). This CDR3 reads CSAHTASGSLNTGELFF.

This sequence joins TRBV28 and TRBJ2-7. CDR3 size: 14 residues. Germline V CDR1 and CDR2: MDHEN, SYDVKM. CDR3 in amino acids: CASRPLATSYEQYF.

J is TRBJ1-1 and V is TRBV5-6. Germline-derived CDR1 and CDR2 are SGHDT and YYEEEE. The CDR3 length is 14 residues. This CDR3 reads CASSFGVPNTEAFF. The full variable domain, in which reference TRBV5-6 and TRBJ1-1 provide the parts outside the CDR3, is DAGVTQSPTHLIKTRGQQVTLRCSPKSGHDTVSWYQQALGQGPQFIFQYYEEEERQRGNFPDRFSGHQFPNYSSELNVNALLLGDSALYLCASSFGVPNTEAFFGQGTRLTVV.

The chain joins TRBV5-5 to TRBJ2-2. Germline CDR1 is SGHKS and CDR2 is YYEKEE (reference sequence). This CDR3 contains 14 residues. The CDR3 reads CASSADLRVGELFF. The complete variable domain, with remaining parts taken from reference TRBV5-5 and TRBJ2-2, reads DAGVTQSPTHLIKTRGQQVTLRCSPISGHKSVSWYQQVLGQGPQFIFQYYEKEERGRGNFPDRFSARQFPNYSSELNVNALLLGDSALYLCASSADLRVGELFFGEGSRLTVL.

This chain joins TRBV24-1 and TRBJ2-5; TCRdb's assignment of TRBD1 cannot be checked, as there is no DNA. The CDR3 contains 16 residues. CDR1 and CDR2 (germline): KGHDR, SFDVKD. The CDR3 protein is CATSDPTGGWQETQYF.

This sequence joins TRBV7-9 and TRBJ2-7; the D call of TRBD2 rests on TCRdb alone, since no DNA is present to check it. The germline V gene encodes CDR1 SEHNR and CDR2 FQNEAQ (reference sequence). This CDR3 comprises 15 residues. This CDR3 reads CASSYTSGGRVEQYF.

This chain links TRBV7-2 with TRBJ2-3; TCRdb's assignment of TRBD1 cannot be checked, as there is no DNA. CDR3 length: 13 residues. Germline V CDR1 and CDR2: SGHTA, FQGNSA. The CDR3 sequence: CATKKAATDTQYF.

The V gene is TRBV4-1, the J gene TRBJ1-1. This CDR3 is built from 14 residues. The germline CDR1 and CDR2 sequences are MGHRA and YSYEKL. The CDR3 sequence: CASSQGGVGTEAFF.

The chain is built from TRBV7-8 and TRBJ2-7; checking the TCRdb D call of TRBD1 is not possible without DNA. The CDR3 has 13 amino acids. Germline-derived CDR1 and CDR2 are SGHVS and FQNEAQ. The CDR3 region is CASSLRRGYEQYF.

The CDR3 loop is CASSIAGPAYEQYF. The chain uses TRBV28 and TRBJ2-7; there is no DNA to check the TCRdb D call of TRBD2. Per germline, CDR1 MDHEN and CDR2 SYDVKM. This CDR3 contains 14 residues.

The chain joins TRBV12-3 or TRBV12-4 to TRBJ2-1; TCRdb lists TRBD1, though no DNA is available to test this call. This CDR3 comprises 12 residues. The CDR3 protein is CASSQTGVEQFF.

V is TRBV19 and J is TRBJ2-7; the TCRdb call, TRBD2, lacks DNA for checking. The CDR3 length is 14 residues. Germline assignment: CDR1 LNHDA and CDR2 SQIVND (reference sequence). CDR3 sequence: CASSPQGPAREQYF.

This rearrangement joins TRBV29-1 to TRBJ2-3; TCRdb reports TRBD2, a call that lacks DNA to check it against. Looked up from germline, CDR1 is SQVTM and CDR2 is ANQGSEA. The CDR3 runs to 15 residues. The CDR3 is CSVGTGTSDADTQYF.

The V gene is TRBV5-1, the J gene TRBJ1-4; with no DNA, the TCRdb D assignment of TRBD1 cannot be verified. Germline V gives CDR1 SGHRS, CDR2 YFSETQ. This CDR3 region has 16 residues. CDR3 sequence reads: CASSHNSGQFSEKLFF. The whole variable domain, remainder taken from reference TRBV5-1 and TRBJ1-4, is KAGVTQTPRYLIKTRGQQVTLSCSPISGHRSVSWYQQTPGQGLQFLFEYFSETQRNKGNFPGRFSGRQFSNSRSEMNVSTLELGDSALYLCASSHNSGQFSEKLFFGSGTQLSVL.

V and J are TRBV25-1 and TRBJ1-3; TCRdb proposes TRBD1, but this gene call is untestable without DNA. Germline V CDR1 and CDR2: MGHDK, SYGVNS. CDR3 length: 17 amino acids. This chain's CDR3 is CASSELSGPSPGNTIYF.

V is TRBV9 and J is TRBJ2-1. CDR1 SGDLS and CDR2 YYNGEE come from the germline V gene. This CDR3 is built from 15 residues. The CDR3: CASSVAWSSYNEQFF.

The chain has TRBV9 and TRBJ2-1; TCRdb selects TRBD2, and the lack of DNA leaves this call unchecked. Germline CDR1 is SGDLS and CDR2 is YYNGEE. This CDR3 is built from 17 residues. CDR3 loop: CASSVESGRRRGNEQFF.